The text below deals with one T cell receptor beta chain. Antigen unknown. The sample comes from a study of T cell responses to AZD1222 COVID-19 vaccine. Overall study context: Both about-4-week and about-12-week second-dose recipients were combined. Findings and caveats of the study: Per reports, nearly half of all spike-specific TCRs target regions that are unmutated in variants. In all cases, repertoires were sampled only after the peak T cell response. Spike-specific TCR breadth rose after two AZD1222 doses, and depth rose as well.

This table comes from immunoSEQ multiplex PCR, and its TCRdb copy is limited to in-frame clones, with some not included. This sample carries more than 100,000 clones, about 90% of them seen once, and the ten largest clones take about 5%. V was trimmed by 3 bases and J by 3 bases, leaving 15 bases between them. This CDR3 has 15 residues. The germline CDR1 and CDR2 sequences are SGDLS and YYNGEE. Material: peripheral blood, obtained on day 0 of AZD1222 vaccination. The chain uses TRBV9 and TRBJ1-2, with D uncertain. The origin of this receptor is an adult in good health. The CDR3 bases are TGTGCCAGCAGCGGCCCTTCTGGGAACTACTATGGCTACACCTTC. Translation gives CASSGPSGNYYGYTF.